This T cell receptor beta chain was sequenced for a study of beta chain features in type 1 diabetes. Looking at the study overall: Examination covered around 100 million sorted cells spanning all samples.

Every isolated RNA sample was fully reverse transcribed, so sequencing captured expressed TCRB transcripts. TCRdb's copy holds only in-frame clones and misses some; the assay was immunoSEQ multiplex PCR. This sample has 970,000 or so clones; roughly 15% occur once, and the top ten carry around 0.02%. Deletions cut 0 bases from V and 0 bases from J, with 4 bases between. Germline CDR1 reads SGDLS; CDR2 reads YYNGEE. The CDR3 runs 14 residues. A few counts support this clone. This specimen includes other DNA sequences encoding the same CDR3. The material sequenced was naive CD4+ T cells from blood. This chain links TRBV9 with TRBJ1-3; D is unclear. This clonotype was obtained from a woman younger than 35 in good health. The CDR3 DNA is TGTGCCAGCAGCGTAGAGAGCTCTGGAAACACCATATATTTT. Translated, it gives CASSVESSGNTIYF.